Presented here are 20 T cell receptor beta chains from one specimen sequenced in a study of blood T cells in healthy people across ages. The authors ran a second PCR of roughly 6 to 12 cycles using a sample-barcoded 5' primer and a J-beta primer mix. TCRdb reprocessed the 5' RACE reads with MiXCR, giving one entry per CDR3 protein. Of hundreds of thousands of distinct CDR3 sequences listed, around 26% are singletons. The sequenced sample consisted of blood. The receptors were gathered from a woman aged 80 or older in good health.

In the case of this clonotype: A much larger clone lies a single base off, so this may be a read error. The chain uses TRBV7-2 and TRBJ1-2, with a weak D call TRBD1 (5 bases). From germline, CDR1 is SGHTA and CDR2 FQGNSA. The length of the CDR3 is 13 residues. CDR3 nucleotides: TGTGCCAGCAACTTAGCGCAGTCAGGGCAAGACACCTTC. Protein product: CASNLAQSGQDTF.

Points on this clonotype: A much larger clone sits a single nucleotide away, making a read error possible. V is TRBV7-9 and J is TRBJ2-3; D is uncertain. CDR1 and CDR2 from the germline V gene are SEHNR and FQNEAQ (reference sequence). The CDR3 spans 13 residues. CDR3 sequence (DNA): TGTGCCAGCAGCCCAACGAGTCTAGATACGCGGTATTTT. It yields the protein CASSPTSLDTRYF.

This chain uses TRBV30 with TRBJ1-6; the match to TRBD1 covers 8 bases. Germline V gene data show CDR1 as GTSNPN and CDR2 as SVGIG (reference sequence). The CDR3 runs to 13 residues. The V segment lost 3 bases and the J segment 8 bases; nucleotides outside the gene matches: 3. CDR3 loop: CAWRDRGYSPLHF. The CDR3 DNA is TGTGCCTGGAGAGACAGGGGTTATTCACCCCTCCACTTT.

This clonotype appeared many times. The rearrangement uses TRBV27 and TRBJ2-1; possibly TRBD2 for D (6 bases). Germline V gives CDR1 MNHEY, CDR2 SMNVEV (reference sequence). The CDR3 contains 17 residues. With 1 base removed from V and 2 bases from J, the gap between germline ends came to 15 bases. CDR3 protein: CASSLYGRGSAYNEQFF. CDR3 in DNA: TGTGCCAGCAGTTTATATGGGCGGGGATCAGCCTACAATGAGCAGTTCTTC.

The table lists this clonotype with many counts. CDR3 nucleotides: TGTGCCAGCAGACCTCAGGGGCGACAAGAGACCCAGTACTTC. Its translation is CASRPQGRQETQYF. The rearrangement links TRBV27 to TRBJ2-5; tentative D call: TRBD1 (6 bases). The CDR3 sequence is 14 residues long. CDR1 MNHEY and CDR2 SMNVEV come from the germline V gene (reference sequence). The V gene lost 6 bases and the J gene lost 2 bases, with 13 bases spanning the gap.

CDR3 loop: CASSWPGLAGEADTQYF. As DNA, the CDR3 is TGCGCCAGCAGCTGGCCCGGACTAGCGGGGGAGGCAGATACGCAGTATTTT. The V and J genes are TRBV5-1 and TRBJ2-3; 13 bases are shared with TRBD2. V shed 3 bases, J shed 4 bases, and the junction held 8 bases outside the gene matches. Germline V gene sequence: CDR1 SGHRS, CDR2 YFSETQ. This CDR3 comprises 17 residues.

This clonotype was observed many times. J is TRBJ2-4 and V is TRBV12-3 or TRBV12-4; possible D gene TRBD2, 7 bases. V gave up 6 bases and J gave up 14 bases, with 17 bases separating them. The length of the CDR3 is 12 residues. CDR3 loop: CASRSGGAGKYF. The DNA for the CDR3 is TGTGCCAGCAGGTCGGGGGGCGCGGGGAAGTACTTC.

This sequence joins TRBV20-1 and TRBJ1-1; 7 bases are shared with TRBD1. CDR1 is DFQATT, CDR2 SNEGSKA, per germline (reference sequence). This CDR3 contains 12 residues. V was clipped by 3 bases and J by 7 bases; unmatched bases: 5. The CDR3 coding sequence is TGCAGTGCTAGCCGGACAGGTCTTGAAGCTTTCTTT. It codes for CSASRTGLEAFF.

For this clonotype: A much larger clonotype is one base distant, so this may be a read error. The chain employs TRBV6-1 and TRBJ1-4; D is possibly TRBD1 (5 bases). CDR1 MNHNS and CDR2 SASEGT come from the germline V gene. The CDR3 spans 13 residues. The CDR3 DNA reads TGTGCCAGCATAAAGGGGCAGAATGAAAAACGGTTTTTT. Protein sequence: CASIKGQNEKRFF.

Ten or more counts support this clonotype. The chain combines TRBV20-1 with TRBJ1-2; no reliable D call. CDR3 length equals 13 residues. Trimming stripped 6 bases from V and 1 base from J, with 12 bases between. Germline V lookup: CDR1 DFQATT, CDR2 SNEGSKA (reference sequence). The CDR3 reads CSAYRDVNYGYTF. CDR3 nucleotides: TGCAGTGCGTACAGAGACGTTAACTATGGCTACACCTTC.

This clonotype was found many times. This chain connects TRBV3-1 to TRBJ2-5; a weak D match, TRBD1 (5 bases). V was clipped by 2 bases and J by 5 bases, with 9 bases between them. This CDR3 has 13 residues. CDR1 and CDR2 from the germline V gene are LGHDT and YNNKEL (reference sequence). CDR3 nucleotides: TGTGCCAGCAGCCAAAGGGGTAGGGAGACCCAGTACTTC. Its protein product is CASSQRGRETQYF.

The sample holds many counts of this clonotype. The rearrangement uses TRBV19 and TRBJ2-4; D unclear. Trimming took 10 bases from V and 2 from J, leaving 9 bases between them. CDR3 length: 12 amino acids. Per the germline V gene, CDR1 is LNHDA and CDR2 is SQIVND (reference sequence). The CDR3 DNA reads TGTGCCAAAAGGGTTACCAAAAACATTCAGTACTTC. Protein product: CAKRVTKNIQYF.

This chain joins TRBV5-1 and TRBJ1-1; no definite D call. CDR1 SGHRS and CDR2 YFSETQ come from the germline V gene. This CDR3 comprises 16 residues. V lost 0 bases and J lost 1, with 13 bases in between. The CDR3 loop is CASSLGGQSWNTEAFF. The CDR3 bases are TGCGCCAGCAGCTTGGGAGGGCAGTCTTGGAACACTGAAGCTTTCTTT. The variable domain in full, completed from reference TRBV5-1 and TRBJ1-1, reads KAGVTQTPRYLIKTRGQQVTLSCSPISGHRSVSWYQQTPGQGLQFLFEYFSETQRNKGNFPGRFSGRQFSNSRSEMNVSTLELGDSALYLCASSLGGQSWNTEAFFGQGTRLTVV.

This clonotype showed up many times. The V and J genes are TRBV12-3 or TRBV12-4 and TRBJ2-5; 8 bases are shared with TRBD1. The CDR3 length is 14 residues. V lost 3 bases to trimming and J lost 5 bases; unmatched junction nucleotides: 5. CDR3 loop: CASSLQGASETQYF. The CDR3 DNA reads TGTGCCAGCAGTTTGCAGGGGGCGTCGGAGACCCAGTACTTC.

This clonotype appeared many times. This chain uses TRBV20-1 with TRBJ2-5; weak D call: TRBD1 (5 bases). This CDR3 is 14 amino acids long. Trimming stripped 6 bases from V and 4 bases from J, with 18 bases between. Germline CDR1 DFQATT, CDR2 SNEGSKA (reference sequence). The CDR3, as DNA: TGCAGTGCCGCTACGCCAGGGTCCAGAGAGACCCAGTACTTC. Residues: CSAATPGSRETQYF.

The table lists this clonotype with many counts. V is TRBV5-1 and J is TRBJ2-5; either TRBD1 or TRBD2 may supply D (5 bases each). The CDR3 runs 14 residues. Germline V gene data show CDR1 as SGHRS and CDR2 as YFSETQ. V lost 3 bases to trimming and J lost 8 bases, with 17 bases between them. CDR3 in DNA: TGCGCCAGCAGCTATGACACTGGGACGGGAACCCAGTACTTC. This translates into CASSYDTGTGTQYF. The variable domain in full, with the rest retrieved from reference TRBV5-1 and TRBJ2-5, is KAGVTQTPRYLIKTRGQQVTLSCSPISGHRSVSWYQQTPGQGLQFLFEYFSETQRNKGNFPGRFSGRQFSNSRSEMNVSTLELGDSALYLCASSYDTGTGTQYFGPGTRLLVL.

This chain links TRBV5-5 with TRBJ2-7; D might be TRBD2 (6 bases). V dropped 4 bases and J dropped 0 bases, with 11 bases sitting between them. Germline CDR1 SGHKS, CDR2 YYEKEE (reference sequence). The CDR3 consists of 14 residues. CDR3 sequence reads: CASSAVGLSYEQYF. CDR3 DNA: TGTGCCAGCAGCGCCGTGGGACTCTCCTACGAGCAGTACTTC.

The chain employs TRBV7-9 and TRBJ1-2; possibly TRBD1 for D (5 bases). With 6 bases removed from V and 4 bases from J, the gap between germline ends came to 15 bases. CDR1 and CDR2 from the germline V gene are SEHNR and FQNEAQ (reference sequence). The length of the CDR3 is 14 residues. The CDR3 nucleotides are TGTGCCAGCAGTCGTCTCGGAGGGACCTATGGCTACACCTTC. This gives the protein CASSRLGGTYGYTF.

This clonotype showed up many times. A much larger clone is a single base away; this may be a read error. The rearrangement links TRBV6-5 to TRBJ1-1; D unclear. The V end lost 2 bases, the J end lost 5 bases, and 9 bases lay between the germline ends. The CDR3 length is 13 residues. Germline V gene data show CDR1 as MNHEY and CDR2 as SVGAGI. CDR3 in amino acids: CASSYRRGTEAFF. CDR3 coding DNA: TGTGCCAGCAGTTACCGGCGCGGGACTGAAGCTTTCTTT.

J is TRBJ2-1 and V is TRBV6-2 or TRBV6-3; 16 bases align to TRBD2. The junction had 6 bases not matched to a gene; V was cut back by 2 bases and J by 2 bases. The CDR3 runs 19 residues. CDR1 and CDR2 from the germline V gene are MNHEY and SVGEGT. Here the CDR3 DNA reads TGTGCCAGCAGTTACCCGGGACTAGCGGGGGGGTTAGCCTACAATGAGCAGTTCTTC. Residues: CASSYPGLAGGLAYNEQFF.